The present TCR beta chain was sequenced within a study of T-cell memory formation after mild COVID-19. For the study at large: Largely, the TCR clusters proved donor specific.

The V segment lost 4 bases and the J segment 0 bases; nucleotides outside the gene matches: 4. This CDR3 is 15 amino acids long. CDR1 SGHVS and CDR2 FQNEAQ come from the germline V gene. As regards this clonotype: No antigen is known for it.

Study results and caveats: Whereas later expanders leaned CD4+, clones contracting day 15 to 85 showed a balanced CD4/CD8 makeup. There was no confirmation that second-wave clones peaking on day 37 were SARS-CoV-2 specific. Some SARS-CoV-2-responding clones were already detected in memory before infection.

TCRdb processed the 5' RACE reads anew with MiXCR; each CDR3 protein has one entry. The sample contains under 110,000 distinct CDR3 sequences, 9.5% to 15% of which appear only once. The clonotype originates from an adult woman who had mild COVID-19 (a few samples of this study predate the infection). Cell type and time point are not known. The specimen was PBMCs or a T cell subset sorted from them (not recorded which). The rearrangement uses TRBV7-8 and TRBJ2-7, with 9 bases aligning to TRBD1. The CDR3 here is CASSYGQGHSYEQYF. In DNA, the CDR3 is TGTGCCAGCAGCTACGGACAGGGGCACTCCTACGAGCAGTACTTC.